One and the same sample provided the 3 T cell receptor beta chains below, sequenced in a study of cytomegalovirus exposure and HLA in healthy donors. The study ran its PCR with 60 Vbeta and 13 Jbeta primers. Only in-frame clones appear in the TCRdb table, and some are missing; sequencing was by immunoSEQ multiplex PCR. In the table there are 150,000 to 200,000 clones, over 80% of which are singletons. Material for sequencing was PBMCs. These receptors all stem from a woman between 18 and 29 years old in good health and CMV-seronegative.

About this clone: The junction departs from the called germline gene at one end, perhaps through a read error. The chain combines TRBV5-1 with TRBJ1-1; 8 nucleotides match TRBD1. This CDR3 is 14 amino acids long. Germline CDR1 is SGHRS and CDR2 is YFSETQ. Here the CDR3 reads CASSQGALKTEAFF. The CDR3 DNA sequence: TGCGCCAGCTCGCAGGGGGCTCTGAAGACTGAAGCTTTCTTT.

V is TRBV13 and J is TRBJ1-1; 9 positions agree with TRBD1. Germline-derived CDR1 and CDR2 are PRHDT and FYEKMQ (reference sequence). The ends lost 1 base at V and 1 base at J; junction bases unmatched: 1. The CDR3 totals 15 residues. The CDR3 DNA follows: TGTGCCAGCAGCTTAGCGGGACAGGGGAACACTGAAGCTTTCTTT. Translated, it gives CASSLAGQGNTEAFF.

CDR3 in amino acids: CASGPRQGGFHTEAFF. DNA for the CDR3: TGTGCTAGTGGCCCTAGACAGGGCGGGTTTCACACTGAAGCTTTCTTT. V gene TRBV12-5 combines with J gene TRBJ1-1; TRBD1 matches 7 bases. CDR1 is LGHNT and CDR2 is FRNRAP in the germline V gene. V shed 6 bases, J shed 3 bases, and the junction held 13 bases outside the gene matches. The CDR3 contains 16 residues.